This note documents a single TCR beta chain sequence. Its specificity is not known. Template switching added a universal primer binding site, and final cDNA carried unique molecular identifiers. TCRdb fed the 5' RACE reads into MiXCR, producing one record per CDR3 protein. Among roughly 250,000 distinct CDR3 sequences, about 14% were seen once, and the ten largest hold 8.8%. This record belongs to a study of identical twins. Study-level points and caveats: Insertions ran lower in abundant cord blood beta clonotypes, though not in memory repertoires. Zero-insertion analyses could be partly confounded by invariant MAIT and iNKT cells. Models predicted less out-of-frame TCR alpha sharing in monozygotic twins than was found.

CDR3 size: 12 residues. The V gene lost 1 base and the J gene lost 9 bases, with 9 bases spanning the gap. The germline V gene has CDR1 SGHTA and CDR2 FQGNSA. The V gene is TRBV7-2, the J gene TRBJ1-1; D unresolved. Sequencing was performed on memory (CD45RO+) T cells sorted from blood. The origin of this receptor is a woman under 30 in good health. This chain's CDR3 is CASSLDSSKAFF. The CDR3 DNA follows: TGTGCCAGCAGCTTAGACAGCTCAAAAGCTTTCTTT.